The rows below give T cell receptor beta chains drawn from one sample of a study of blood T cell repertoires in COVID-19. Some clones are missing from TCRdb's copy, which holds only in-frame ones; the method was immunoSEQ multiplex PCR. The sample records roughly 300,000 clones, more than 75% being singletons. Sequenced input: PBMCs or T cells enriched from blood (not recorded which). All receptors derive from a woman between 40 and 55 years old with acute COVID-19. The CDR3 runs from the conserved cysteine through the conserved F or W. Fields, in order: J gene, clone size, V gene, D gene, CDR3 DNA, CDR3 protein. D genes are given only for firm matches. Clone sizes are given selectively: once, few, many, or a class where the clone is expanded.

>TRBJ1-2|once|TRBV6-5|.
TGTGCCAGCAGTTACTCGGGGGGGCGATTTGGCTACACCTTC
CASSYSGGRFGYTF
>TRBJ1-5|few|TRBV2|.
TGTGCCAGCAGTGAATTCGAACAGATAAATCAGCCCCAGCATTTT
CASSEFEQINQPQHF
>TRBJ2-2|.|TRBV7-2|TRBD1
TGTGCCAGCAGCTTCGACAGGGGTGGCACCGGGGAGCTGTTTTTT
CASSFDRGGTGELFF
>TRBJ2-7|.|TRBV10-3|TRBD2
TGTGCCATCAGTGTACGGGCTAGCGGGGTGGGAGAGCAGTACTTC
CAISVRASGVGEQYF
>TRBJ1-6|.|TRBV19|TRBD1
TGTGCCAGTAGTCCGCCGGGACAGGGGAATTCACCCCTCCACTTT
CASSPPGQGNSPLHF
>TRBJ1-5|.|TRBV30|.
TGTGCCTGGAGCCTAAGTTCTAGCAATCAGCCCCAGCATTTT
CAWSLSSSNQPQHF
>TRBJ2-3|.|TRBV15|.
TGTGCCACCAGCAGAGATAGGAGGCAGAATACGCAGTATTTT
CATSRDRRQNTQYF
>TRBJ2-1|.|TRBV21-1|.
TGTGCCAGCAGCAAAGCGGGTCAGCGGGGCCCCGTTGGAAAGCAGTTCTTC
CASSKAGQRGPVGKQFF
>TRBJ1-1|.|TRBV18|TRBD1
TGTGCCAGCTCACCAACAGGGGGAGCAATTGAAGCTTTCTTT
CASSPTGGAIEAFF
>TRBJ1-4|.|TRBV24-1|.
TGTGCCACCCCCGGGAGGGATAAGGGGTGTGAAAAACTGTTTTTT
CATPGRDKGCEKLFF
>TRBJ1-1|once|TRBV30|.
TGTGCCTGGAGCCCCGGTGGCAGGGAGAACACTGAAGCTTTCTTT
CAWSPGGRENTEAFF
>TRBJ2-5|.|TRBV3-1/TRBV3-2|.
TGTGCCAGCAGCCTAGAGTCCGGGAGTTCACGGTACCAAGAGACCCAGTACTTC
CASSLESGSSRYQETQYF
>TRBJ2-2|.|TRBV27|TRBD2
TGTGCCAGCAGTTCCGGACTAGCGGGTCCCACCGGGGAGCTGTTTTTT
CASSSGLAGPTGELFF
>TRBJ2-3|.|TRBV15|.
TGTGCCACCAGCAGAGGTGCAGGGGCAGATACGCAGTATTTT
CATSRGAGADTQYF
>TRBJ1-2|.|TRBV6-5|.
TGTGCCAGCAGTTACTCAGAGACAGCGAATGGCTACACCTTC
CASSYSETANGYTF
>TRBJ1-1|.|TRBV3-1/TRBV3-2|.
TGTGCCAGCAGCCTTCCGGGGGGAAACACTGAAGCTTTCTTT
CASSLPGGNTEAFF
>TRBJ2-7|.|TRBV3-1/TRBV3-2|.
TGTGCCAGCAGCCACACCGGGGCGGGGGAGCAGTACTTC
CASSHTGAGEQYF
>TRBJ1-2|.|TRBV7-9|.
TGTGCCAGCAGGCGGGGTGAACCTTATGGCTACACCTTC
CASRRGEPYGYTF
>TRBJ1-5|.|TRBV6-1|.
TGTGCCAGCAGTGACAGGGTAAGCAATCAGCCCCAGCATTTT
CASSDRVSNQPQHF
>TRBJ1-5|.|TRBV28|TRBD1
TGTGCCAGCAGTTCGGTGGACAGGGGCAATCAGCCCCAGCATTTT
CASSSVDRGNQPQHF
>TRBJ2-2|.|TRBV7-6|TRBD2
TGTGCCAGCAGCTCCGGGACTAGCGGGGGGCCTGACGGGGAGCTGTTTTTT
CASSSGTSGGPDGELFF
>TRBJ2-1|.|TRBV4-3|.
TGCGCCAGCAGCCAAGATGGCTCGGGGGTAAATGAGCAGTTCTTC
CASSQDGSGVNEQFF
>TRBJ2-1|.|TRBV7-6|TRBD2
TGTGCCAGCAGCTTCACTGGCGGGGGGGGGAATGAGCAGTTCTTC
CASSFTGGGGNEQFF
>TRBJ1-2|.|TRBV2|.
TGTGCCAGTTTGGTGGAGGCGGGACTCAAAAGCACTAACTATGGCTACACCTTC
CASLVEAGLKSTNYGYTF
>TRBJ1-5|.|TRBV30|.
TGTGCCTGGCGGTTCCACAATCAGCCCCAGCATTTT
CAWRFHNQPQHF
>TRBJ1-1|.|TRBV5-1|.
TGCGCCAGCAGCTTGAACAGAGGGGGATTTGAAGCTTTCTTT
CASSLNRGGFEAFF
>TRBJ2-5|.|TRBV7-2|TRBD1
TGTGCCAGCAGCTTAAGTAGGGGGACAGGGGGCGCGAAGACCCAGTACTTC
CASSLSRGTGGAKTQYF
>TRBJ1-5|.|TRBV6-5|.
TGTGCCAGCTGGAGTAGCAATCAGCCCCAGCATTTT
CASWSSNQPQHF
>TRBJ1-5|.|TRBV5-6|.
TGTGCCAGCAGCACTCGCCGAGGGCCCCAGCATTTT
CASSTRRGPQHF